These 24 T cell receptor beta chains were sequenced from one sample in a study of shared clonotypes between healthy human individuals. Terminally differentiated effector memory CD45RA+ cells were excluded by CCR7 positive selection of CD45RO-negative cells. The repertoire was sequenced with immunoSEQ multiplex PCR; TCRdb's copy has only in-frame clones and lacks some. The table lists around 1.9 million clones, 93% of them singletons. Sequences were obtained from naive CD8+ T cells from PBMCs. The receptor source for this set is a man in his late teens or twenties in good health. Some clones in this sample may be carry-over from other donors' samples.

The chain joins TRBV6-5 to TRBJ2-1, with D possibly matching TRBD2 (6 bases). This CDR3 comprises 14 residues. Trimming pared 8 bases from V and 6 bases from J, leaving 17 bases between. Germline V gives CDR1 MNHEY, CDR2 SVGAGI. In DNA form, the CDR3 reads TGTGCCAGCGGCATGGGACTTAGGGTCAATGAGCAGTTCTTC. Translated: CASGMGLRVNEQFF.

About this clone itself: Within the sample, other DNA sequences also encode this same CDR3. This rearrangement joins TRBV27 to TRBJ2-7; D possibly corresponds to TRBD2 (6 bases). V lost 6 bases, J lost 0 bases, and 18 bases lay in between. The CDR3 spans 16 residues. Germline CDR1 and CDR2: MNHEY and SMNVEV (reference sequence). The CDR3 reads CASSPSGGAISYEQYF. CDR3 coding DNA: TGTGCCAGCAGCCCCAGTGGAGGGGCGATCTCCTACGAGCAGTACTTC.

This chain connects TRBV5-6 to TRBJ2-7; D is ambiguous. Germline CDR1 SGHDT, CDR2 YYEEEE. Trimming stripped 3 bases from V and 4 bases from J, with 14 bases between. This CDR3 is built from 14 residues. The CDR3 reads CASSSDTGSYEQYF. CDR3 DNA: TGTGCCAGCAGCTCTGACACCGGGTCTTACGAGCAGTACTTC.

This rearrangement joins TRBV11-2 to TRBJ2-1; TRBD2 matches 7 bases. V dropped 6 bases and J dropped 7; count of bases not matched to a gene: 3. This CDR3 is built from 12 residues. From germline, CDR1 is SGHAT and CDR2 FQNNGV. CDR3 loop: CASRNSGNEQFF. The CDR3 DNA follows: TGTGCCAGCAGAAATAGCGGGAATGAGCAGTTCTTC.

V gene TRBV27 combines with J gene TRBJ1-5, with D possibly matching TRBD1 (5 bases). CDR3 length: 14 amino acids. V lost 1 base and J 6 bases, leaving 10 bases between the germline ends. Germline V gene data show CDR1 as MNHEY and CDR2 as SMNVEV (reference sequence). CDR3: CASSLLGPFQPQHF. CDR3 nucleotide sequence: TGTGCCAGCAGTTTATTGGGGCCATTTCAGCCCCAGCATTTT.

The chain links TRBV6-1 to TRBJ2-1; the D gene is possibly TRBD2 (5 bases). CDR3 length: 16 residues. The V gene lost 0 bases and the J gene lost 0 bases, with 9 bases spanning the gap. The V gene's germline CDR1 is MNHNS and CDR2 SASEGT. This CDR3 is CASSEARDSSYNEQFF. The CDR3 DNA sequence: TGTGCCAGCAGTGAAGCCCGGGATAGCTCCTACAATGAGCAGTTCTTC.

The rearrangement links TRBV9 to TRBJ2-2, with 13 bases fitting TRBD2. Germline assignment: CDR1 SGDLS and CDR2 YYNGEE. The ends lost 3 bases at V and 8 bases at J; junction bases unmatched: 7. The length of the CDR3 is 16 residues. The CDR3 DNA reads TGTGCCAGCAGCGCCGCCGGGACTAGCGGGATGGGGGAGCTGTTTTTT. Its translation is CASSAAGTSGMGELFF.

The V gene is TRBV5-4, the J gene TRBJ1-1; TRBD1 matches at 8 bases. This CDR3 contains 18 residues. Germline CDR1 and CDR2: SGHNT and YYREEE (reference sequence). Trimming removed 4 bases from V and 0 bases from J; junction bases left unmatched: 14. The DNA of the CDR3 is TGTGCCAGCAGCGGTACACAGGGGGTGGTTTTAATGAACACTGAAGCTTTCTTT. Amino acids: CASSGTQGVVLMNTEAFF.

The rearrangement links TRBV7-9 to TRBJ2-1, with 8 positions matching TRBD1. CDR1 and CDR2 from the germline V gene are SEHNR and FQNEAQ (reference sequence). V was pared by 7 bases and J by 5 bases, with 4 bases of the junction left unmatched. The CDR3 has 13 residues. CDR3: CASKWTGNNEQFF. CDR3 nucleotides: TGTGCCAGCAAATGGACAGGGAACAATGAGCAGTTCTTC.

The V call is TRBV27, the J call TRBJ2-3; a weak D match, TRBD2 (6 bases). The length of the CDR3 is 13 residues. Per the germline V gene, CDR1 is MNHEY and CDR2 is SMNVEV (reference sequence). Between the trimmed V and J ends, which lost 2 bases and 11 bases, there was a span of 14 bases. CDR3 nucleotide sequence: TGTGCCAGCAGTTTACCCCCCCCCGGGAGGCAGTATTTT. Its protein product is CASSLPPPGRQYF.

The rearrangement joins TRBV7-2 to TRBJ2-1; 10 bases map to TRBD2. The CDR3 has 16 amino acids. V shed 0 bases, J shed 3 bases, and the junction held 2 bases outside the gene matches. The germline V gene encodes CDR1 SGHTA and CDR2 FQGNSA. This CDR3 is CASSLAPSGSYNEQFF. CDR3 DNA sequence: TGTGCCAGCAGCTTAGCGCCTAGCGGGAGCTACAATGAGCAGTTCTTC.

In this sample, this clone turned up once. The rearrangement links TRBV29-1 to TRBJ2-3; maybe TRBD2 (6 bases). CDR1 is SQVTM, CDR2 ANQGSEA, per germline. This CDR3 region has 13 residues. Trimming pared 7 bases from V and 6 bases from J, leaving 17 bases between. The CDR3 bases are TGCAGCGGTGTTGGAGGGGCTGGGGATACGCAGTATTTT. Translating it yields CSGVGGAGDTQYF.

Points on this clone: No DNA is shown, since the ends of the CDR3 on it are uncertain; the CDR3 is the one TCRdb lists. The V call is TRBV6-1, the J call TRBJ1-2; no check of the table's D call, TRBD1, against the DNA was made. The CDR3 numbers 8 amino acids, ends counted. Germline V CDR1 and CDR2: MNHNS, SASEGT. The CDR3 sequence is CAVAGGTF.

This clone was counted a single time. The J gene is TRBJ1-5, the V gene TRBV27, with 7 bases matching TRBD1. V shed 5 bases and J 2 bases; nucleotides not matched to a gene: 9. The CDR3 has 16 residues. CDR1 and CDR2 (germline): MNHEY, SMNVEV (reference sequence). This chain's CDR3 is CASSTRTGVGNQPQHF. CDR3 bases: TGTGCCAGCAGTACGAGAACAGGGGTAGGCAATCAGCCCCAGCATTTT.

V and J are TRBV11-2 and TRBJ1-4; D possibly corresponds to TRBD1 (6 bases). The germline gives CDR1 SGHAT, CDR2 FQNNGV. The CDR3 consists of 15 residues. V lost 5 bases, J lost 6 bases, and 16 bases lay in between. The CDR3 nucleotides read TGTGCCAGCAGCCCACGCAGGGGAGGAGATGAAAAACTGTTTTTT. This translates into CASSPRRGGDEKLFF.

The V call is TRBV2, the J call TRBJ2-3; D assignment may be TRBD1 or TRBD2 (6 bases each). The CDR3 loop spans 15 amino acids. Trimming shortened V by 0 bases and J by 3 bases, and 10 bases separated the two germline ends. The V gene's germline CDR1 is SNHLY and CDR2 FYNNEI. CDR3 region: CASSEARGRTDTQYF. For the CDR3, the DNA is TGTGCCAGCAGTGAAGCAAGGGGGAGGACAGATACGCAGTATTTT.

J is TRBJ2-7 and V is TRBV7-8; D perhaps matches TRBD2 (6 bases). The V gene lost 5 bases and the J gene lost 2 bases, with 16 bases spanning the gap. There are 15 residues in the CDR3. Germline loops: CDR1 SGHVS, CDR2 FQNEAQ. Here the CDR3 reads CASSSPTPGAYEQYF. CDR3 bases: TGTGCCAGCAGCAGCCCCACTCCGGGGGCCTACGAGCAGTACTTC.

This clone has more than one count but fewer than ten. Additional DNA sequences in this sample encode the identical CDR3. The DNA for the CDR3 is TGCAGCGTCAGGACAGGGAACACTGAAGCTTTCTTT. It codes for CSVRTGNTEAFF. The genes are TRBV29-1 and TRBJ1-1; TRBD1 matches 7 bases. The CDR3 consists of 12 residues. V dropped 6 bases and J dropped 1; count of bases not matched to a gene: 2. Germline values: CDR1 SQVTM, CDR2 ANQGSEA.

This clone occurred once. This chain connects TRBV28 to TRBJ2-5; D might be TRBD1 (5 bases). Trimming stripped 9 bases from V and 0 bases from J, with 11 bases between. The germline V gene encodes CDR1 MDHEN and CDR2 SYDVKM. The CDR3 runs 13 residues. The CDR3, as DNA: TGTGCCAGTACGTCAGGGTACCAAGAGACCCAGTACTTC. Residues: CASTSGYQETQYF.

CDR3: CASCVGRDEQFF. The CDR3 nucleotides read TGTGCCAGCTGTGTTGGGAGGGATGAGCAGTTCTTC. This chain uses TRBV6-6 with TRBJ2-1, with 7 positions matching TRBD2. V trimming: 8 bases; J trimming: 8 bases; junction bases outside the gene matches: 6. Germline-derived CDR1 and CDR2 are MNHNY and SVGAGI (reference sequence). CDR3 length: 12 amino acids.

The rearrangement links TRBV9 to TRBJ2-1; TRBD2 aligns across 9 bases. Germline CDR1 and CDR2: SGDLS and YYNGEE. CDR3 size: 15 residues. The ends lost 2 bases at V and 5 bases at J; junction bases unmatched: 5. CDR3 DNA: TGTGCCAGCAGCGTTAGGGCTAGCGGGAACAATGAGCAGTTCTTC. It is translated as CASSVRASGNNEQFF.

This clone showed up just a few times. The chain recombines TRBV4-1 with TRBJ1-1; no firm D call. Trimming took off 3 bases at V and 0 bases at J, with 17 bases between the two ends. The CDR3 is made up of 17 amino acids. Germline assignment: CDR1 MGHRA and CDR2 YSYEKL. The CDR3 spells CASSHPPTGSLNTEAFF. The CDR3 DNA sequence: TGCGCCAGCAGCCATCCCCCCACCGGTAGTTTGAACACTGAAGCTTTCTTT.

This clone was seen once. Other DNA variants within this sample encode the same CDR3. This chain uses TRBV9 with TRBJ2-7; a possible D gene is TRBD1 (5 bases). This CDR3 is 15 amino acids long. The V and J ends lost 0 bases and 1 base respectively, with 11 bases between them. Germline-derived CDR1 and CDR2 are SGDLS and YYNGEE. The CDR3 spells CASSVGTGPSYEQYF. The DNA for the CDR3 is TGTGCCAGCAGCGTAGGAACAGGCCCTTCCTACGAGCAGTACTTC.

The rearrangement joins TRBV7-6 to TRBJ1-2; no clear D gene. CDR1 is SGHVS, CDR2 FNYEAQ, per germline. V was clipped by 3 bases and J by 5 bases, with 13 bases between them. The CDR3 totals 14 residues. CDR3 amino acids: CASSLTKSGYGYTF. The CDR3 DNA reads as TGTGCCAGCAGCTTGACCAAGAGCGGTTATGGCTACACCTTC.